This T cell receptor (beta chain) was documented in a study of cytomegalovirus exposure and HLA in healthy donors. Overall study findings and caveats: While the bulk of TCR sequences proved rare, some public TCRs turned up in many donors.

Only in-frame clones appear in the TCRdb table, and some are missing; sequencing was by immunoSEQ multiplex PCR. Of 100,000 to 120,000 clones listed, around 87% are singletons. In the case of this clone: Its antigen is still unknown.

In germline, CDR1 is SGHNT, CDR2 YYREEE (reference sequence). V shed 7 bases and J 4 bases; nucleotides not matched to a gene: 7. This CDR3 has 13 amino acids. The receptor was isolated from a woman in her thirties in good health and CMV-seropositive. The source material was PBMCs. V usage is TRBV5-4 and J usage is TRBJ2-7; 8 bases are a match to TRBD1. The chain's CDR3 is CASAQGAGYEQYF. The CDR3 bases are TGTGCCAGCGCGCAGGGGGCGGGTTACGAGCAGTACTTC. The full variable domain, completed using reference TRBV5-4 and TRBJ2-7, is ETGVTQSPTHLIKTRGQQVTLRCSSQSGHNTVSWYQQALGQGPQFIFQYYREEENGRGNFPPRFSGLQFPNYSSELNVNALELDDSALYLCASAQGAGYEQYFGPGTRLTVT.